This T cell receptor beta chain was identified in a study of circulating and synovial CD4+ cells in juvenile arthritis. Profiled with immunoSEQ multiplex PCR; TCRdb holds only in-frame clones, not every one. The sample comprises some 33,000 clones, over 85% of which are singletons, and 0.7% rests with the top ten. The CDR3 is 16 residues long. The germline V gene has CDR1 SGHTA and CDR2 FQGTGA. With V trimmed by 2 bases and J by 1 base, 5 bases remained unmatched. The material sequenced was CD4+ T cells from blood. This TCR was recovered from a human donor with juvenile idiopathic arthritis. This rearrangement joins TRBV7-3 to TRBJ2-3, with 8 bases matching TRBD1. In DNA form, the CDR3 reads TGTGCCAGCAGCTTACTCGGACAGGGCCGCACAGATACGCAGTATTTT. It translates to CASSLLGQGRTDTQYF.